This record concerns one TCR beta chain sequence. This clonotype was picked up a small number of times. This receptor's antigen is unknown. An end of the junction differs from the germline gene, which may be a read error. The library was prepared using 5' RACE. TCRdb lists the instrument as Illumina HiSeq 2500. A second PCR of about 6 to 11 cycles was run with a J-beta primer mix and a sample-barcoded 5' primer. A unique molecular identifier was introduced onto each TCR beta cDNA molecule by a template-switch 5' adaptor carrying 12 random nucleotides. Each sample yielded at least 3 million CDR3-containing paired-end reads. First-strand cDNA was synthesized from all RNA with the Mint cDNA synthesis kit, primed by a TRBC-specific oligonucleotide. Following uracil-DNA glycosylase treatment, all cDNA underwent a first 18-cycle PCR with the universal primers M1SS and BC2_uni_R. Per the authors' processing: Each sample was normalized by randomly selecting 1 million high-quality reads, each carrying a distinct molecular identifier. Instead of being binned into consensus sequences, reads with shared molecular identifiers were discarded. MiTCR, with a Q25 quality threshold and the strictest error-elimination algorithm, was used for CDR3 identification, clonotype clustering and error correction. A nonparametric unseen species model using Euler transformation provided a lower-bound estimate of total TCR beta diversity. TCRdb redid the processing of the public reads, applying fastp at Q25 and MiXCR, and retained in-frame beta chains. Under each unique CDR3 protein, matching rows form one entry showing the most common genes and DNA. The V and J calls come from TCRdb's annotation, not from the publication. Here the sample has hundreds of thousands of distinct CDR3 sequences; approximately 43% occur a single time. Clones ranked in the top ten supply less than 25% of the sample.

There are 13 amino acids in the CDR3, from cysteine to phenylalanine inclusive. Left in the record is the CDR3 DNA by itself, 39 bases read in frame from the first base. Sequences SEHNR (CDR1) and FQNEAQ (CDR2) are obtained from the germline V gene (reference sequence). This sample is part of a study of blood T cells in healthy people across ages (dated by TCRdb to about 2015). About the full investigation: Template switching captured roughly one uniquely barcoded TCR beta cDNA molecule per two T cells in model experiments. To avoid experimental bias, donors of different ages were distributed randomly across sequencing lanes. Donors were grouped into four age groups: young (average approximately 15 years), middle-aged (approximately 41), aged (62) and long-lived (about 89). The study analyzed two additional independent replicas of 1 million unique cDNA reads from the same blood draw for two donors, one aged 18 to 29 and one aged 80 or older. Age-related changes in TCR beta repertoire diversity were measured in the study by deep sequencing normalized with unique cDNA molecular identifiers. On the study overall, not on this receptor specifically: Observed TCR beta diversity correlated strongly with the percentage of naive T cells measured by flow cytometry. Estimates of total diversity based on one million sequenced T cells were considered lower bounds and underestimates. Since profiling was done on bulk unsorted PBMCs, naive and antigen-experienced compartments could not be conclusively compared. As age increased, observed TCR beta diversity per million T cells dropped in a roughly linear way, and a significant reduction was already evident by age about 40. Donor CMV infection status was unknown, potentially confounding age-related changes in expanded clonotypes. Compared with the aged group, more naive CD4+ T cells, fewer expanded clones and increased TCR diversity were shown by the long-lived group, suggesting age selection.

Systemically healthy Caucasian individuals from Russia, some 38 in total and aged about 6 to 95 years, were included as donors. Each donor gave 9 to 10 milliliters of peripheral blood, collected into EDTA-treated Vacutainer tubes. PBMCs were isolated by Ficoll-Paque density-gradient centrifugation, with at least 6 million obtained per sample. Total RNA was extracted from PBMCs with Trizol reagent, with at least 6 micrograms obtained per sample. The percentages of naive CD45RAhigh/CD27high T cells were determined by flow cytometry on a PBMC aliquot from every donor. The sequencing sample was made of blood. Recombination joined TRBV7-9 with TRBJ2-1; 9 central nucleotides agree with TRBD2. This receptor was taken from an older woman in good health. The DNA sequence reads TGTGCCAGCAACTTAGCGGGGGAGTCTGAGCAGTTCTTC. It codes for CASNLAGESEQFF.